A single sample gave rise to the 20 T cell receptor beta chains below, sequenced in a study of cytomegalovirus exposure and HLA in healthy donors (dated by TCRdb to about 2017). The library came from the immunoSEQ multiplex PCR assay. For the multiplex PCR, a mixture combining 60 forward primers for TCR Vbeta segments and 13 reverse primers for TCR Jbeta segments was used. In TCRdb, the immuneACCESS table is reduced to in-frame sequences with V and J assigned. These tables do not hold every clone; where another copy was compared, an unresolved V gene accounts for under half, and the others remain unexplained. This sample's table carries around 200,000 clones. The ten largest clones add up to 0.9% to 1.4% of the sample. The sequenced sample consisted of PBMCs. All receptors come from a girl aged 2-10 years in good health and CMV-seropositive.

V is TRBV18 and J is TRBJ1-1, with D uncertain. This CDR3 has 13 residues. The germline V gene encodes CDR1 KGHSH and CDR2 LQKENI. V lost 3 bases to trimming and J lost 0 bases, with 5 bases between them. Here the CDR3 DNA reads TGTGCCAGCTCACCCCTTTTGAACACTGAAGCTTTCTTT. This sequence encodes CASSPLLNTEAFF.

The rearrangement uses TRBV28 and TRBJ2-7; a possible D gene is TRBD2 (5 bases). Trimming removed 10 bases at V and 4 bases at J, with 20 bases between. CDR1 is MDHEN and CDR2 is SYDVKM in the germline V gene. This CDR3 has 14 amino acids. In nucleotides, the CDR3 is TGTGCCACACTACTAGAAGGAGAGGGATACGAGCAGTACTTC. Protein product: CATLLEGEGYEQYF.

This chain links TRBV18 with TRBJ1-1; possible D gene TRBD1, 5 bases. The CDR3 runs 16 residues. The V gene's germline CDR1 is KGHSH and CDR2 LQKENI. The V gene lost 3 bases and the J gene lost 1 base, with 15 bases spanning the gap. The CDR3 region has the DNA TGTGCCAGCTCACCTAAAAACGGTGACAGGAACACTGAAGCTTTCTTT. Translation: CASSPKNGDRNTEAFF.

The chain carries TRBV2 and TRBJ2-2; TRBD2 agrees at 12 bases. Germline CDR1 and CDR2: SNHLY and FYNNEI. The CDR3 length is 16 residues. Trimming at V came to 3 bases and at J to 4 bases, leaving 3 bases not matched to a gene. CDR3 protein: CASSDGTSGPTGELFF. The CDR3 DNA sequence: TGTGCCAGCAGTGACGGGACTAGCGGGCCCACCGGGGAGCTGTTTTTT.

The J gene is TRBJ2-4, the V gene TRBV4-1, with D possibly matching TRBD2 (5 bases). V lost 1 base and J 0 bases, leaving 7 bases between the germline ends. The germline V gene encodes CDR1 MGHRA and CDR2 YSYEKL. This CDR3 is built from 15 residues. The CDR3 loop reads CASSQGGLAKNIQYF. The CDR3 DNA sequence: TGCGCCAGCAGCCAAGGAGGACTAGCCAAAAACATTCAGTACTTC.

The rearrangement uses TRBV7-2 and TRBJ2-5; unclear D gene. V was cut by 2 bases and J by 3 bases, with 19 bases left in between. This CDR3 contains 17 residues. Germline V lookup: CDR1 SGHTA, CDR2 FQGNSA. In nucleotides, the CDR3 is TGTGCCAGCAGCTTAAATTTCTATACTGACACCGAAGAGACCCAGTACTTC. Residues: CASSLNFYTDTEETQYF.

V is TRBV27 and J is TRBJ1-1; 8 nucleotides match TRBD1. This CDR3 comprises 14 residues. Unmatched junction bases numbered 4, after V lost 6 bases and J lost 1 base. Germline lookup yields CDR1 MNHEY and CDR2 SMNVEV (reference sequence). CDR3 protein: CASSRGPSNTEAFF. As DNA, the CDR3 is TGTGCCAGCAGCAGGGGGCCATCGAACACTGAAGCTTTCTTT.

V gene TRBV5-1 combines with J gene TRBJ2-3; TRBD2 matches at 14 bases. The CDR3 length is 18 residues. V gave up 2 bases and J gave up 2 bases; unmatched junction bases: 7. CDR1 SGHRS and CDR2 YFSETQ come from the germline V gene. CDR3: CASSFGTSGRGNTDTQYF. The CDR3 bases are TGCGCCAGCAGCTTCGGGACTAGCGGGAGAGGCAACACAGATACGCAGTATTTT.

This chain connects TRBV6-5 to TRBJ2-5; 8 bases match TRBD1. CDR3 length: 15 amino acids. CDR1 MNHEY and CDR2 SVGAGI come from the germline V gene. V lost 7 bases and J lost 5; bases outside the gene matches: 12. CDR3 protein: CASIGTGRPGETQYF. CDR3 DNA sequence: TGTGCCAGCATCGGGACAGGCCGGCCGGGGGAGACCCAGTACTTC.

This chain joins TRBV18 and TRBJ1-1; TRBD1 might be the D (5 bases). The CDR3 extends over 16 amino acids. In germline, CDR1 is KGHSH, CDR2 LQKENI. V lost 3 bases and J lost 1, with 15 bases in between. CDR3 DNA: TGTGCCAGCTCACCCTATCAGACAGTGAGGAACACTGAAGCTTTCTTT. The encoded protein is CASSPYQTVRNTEAFF.

As DNA, the CDR3 is TGTGCCAGCAGCTTAGATTTCGGGGAATTAATGAACACTGAAGCTTTCTTT. Translating it yields CASSLDFGELMNTEAFF. The chain has TRBV11-2 and TRBJ1-1; D call uncertain. This CDR3 has 17 residues. The V end lost 0 bases, the J end lost 0 bases, and 14 bases lay between the germline ends. The germline CDR1 and CDR2 sequences are SGHAT and FQNNGV.

The chain joins TRBV7-9 to TRBJ2-1; 9 bases agree with TRBD2. The CDR3 is 15 amino acids. Per the germline V gene, CDR1 is SEHNR and CDR2 is FQNEAQ (reference sequence). J gave up 2 bases and V 2 bases, and 1 base lay outside the gene matches. The DNA for the CDR3 is TGTGCCAGCAGCTTATCTAGCGGGACCTACAATGAGCAGTTCTTC. This codes for CASSLSSGTYNEQFF.

The chain couples TRBV19 to TRBJ2-5; 8 bases line up with TRBD1. Near its end, the DNA agrees better with TRBJ2-7, so the J call may be wrong. This CDR3 has 14 amino acids. CDR1 is LNHDA and CDR2 is SQIVND in the germline V gene (reference sequence). In nucleotides, the CDR3 is TGTGCCAGTAGTCTCGGACAGGGTCCCTACGAGCAGTACTTC. This encodes CASSLGQGPYEQYF.

The chain joins TRBV4-1 to TRBJ2-1, with D tentatively TRBD2 (6 bases). Germline V gene lookup returns CDR1 MGHRA and CDR2 YSYEKL. This CDR3 contains 15 residues. Trimming took off 1 base at V and 8 bases at J, with 15 bases between the two ends. The CDR3 region has the DNA TGCGCCAGCAGCCAAGGGTTAACGGGAGAGGATGAGCAGTTCTTC. Translating gives CASSQGLTGEDEQFF.

The chain joins TRBV11-1 to TRBJ2-7, with 7 bases aligning to TRBD1. V dropped 7 bases and J dropped 1; count of bases not matched to a gene: 7. Germline-derived CDR1 and CDR2 are SGHAT and FQDESV (reference sequence). The CDR3 length is 14 residues. The CDR3: CASTRTGLSYEQYF. CDR3 sequence (DNA): TGTGCCAGCACCCGGACAGGCCTTTCCTACGAGCAGTACTTC.

This sequence joins TRBV5-4 and TRBJ1-1; 9 bases agree with TRBD1. Germline V gene lookup returns CDR1 SGHNT and CDR2 YYREEE (reference sequence). With V trimmed by 4 bases and J by 3 bases, 7 bases remained unmatched. This CDR3 region has 15 residues. The CDR3 loop reads CASSTTGGLDTEAFF. DNA of the CDR3: TGTGCCAGCAGCACTACAGGGGGCTTGGACACTGAAGCTTTCTTT.

Here the CDR3 reads CASSLPGVEQYF. CDR3 in DNA: TGTGCCAGCAGCTTGCCAGGGGTCGAGCAGTACTTC. The chain has TRBV5-8 and TRBJ2-5; D is possibly TRBD1 (6 bases). The DNA end lines up better with TRBJ2-7; the J call may be wrong. CDR1 and CDR2 from the germline V gene are SGHTS and YDEGEE. The CDR3 contains 12 residues.

The chain links TRBV30 to TRBJ1-2, with a possible D match to TRBD1 (6 bases). CDR1 is GTSNPN and CDR2 is SVGIG in the germline V gene (reference sequence). There are 14 residues in the CDR3. V lost 3 bases and J lost 0, with 11 bases in between. CDR3 bases: TGTGCCTGGAGAAACCCAGGGGCTAACTATGGCTACACCTTC. Amino acids: CAWRNPGANYGYTF.

This chain joins TRBV10-3 and TRBJ1-4; maybe TRBD1 (6 bases). The CDR3 loop spans 17 amino acids. With 3 bases removed from V and 7 bases from J, the gap between germline ends came to 21 bases. Germline V gene lookup returns CDR1 ENHRY and CDR2 SYGVKD. CDR3 nucleotide sequence: TGTGCCATCAGTGACCCCGAGGGGCGGGGGGCGCGTGAAAAACTGTTTTTT. Residues: CAISDPEGRGAREKLFF.

J is TRBJ1-3 and V is TRBV10-3, with 7 bases matching TRBD1. The junction had 7 bases not matched to a gene; V was cut back by 4 bases and J by 7 bases. The CDR3 is 14 residues long. Germline CDR1 ENHRY, CDR2 SYGVKD. CDR3 amino acids: CAISVSARGNTIYF. In DNA form, the CDR3 reads TGTGCCATCAGTGTCTCGGCCAGGGGGAACACCATATATTTT.